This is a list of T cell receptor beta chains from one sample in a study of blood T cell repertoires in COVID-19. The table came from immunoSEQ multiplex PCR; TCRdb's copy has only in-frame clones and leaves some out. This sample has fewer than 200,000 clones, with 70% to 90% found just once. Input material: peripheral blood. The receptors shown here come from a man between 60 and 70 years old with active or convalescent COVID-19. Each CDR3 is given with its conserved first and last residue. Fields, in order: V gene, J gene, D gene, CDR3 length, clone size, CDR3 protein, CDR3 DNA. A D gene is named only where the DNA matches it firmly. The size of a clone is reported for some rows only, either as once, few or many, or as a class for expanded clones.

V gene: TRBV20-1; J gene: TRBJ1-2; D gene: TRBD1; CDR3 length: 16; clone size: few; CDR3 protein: CSASGDRATDYYGYTF; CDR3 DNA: TGCAGTGCTAGTGGGGACAGGGCTACAGATTACTATGGCTACACCTTC
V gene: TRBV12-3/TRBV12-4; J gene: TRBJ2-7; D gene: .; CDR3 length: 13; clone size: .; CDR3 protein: CASSFQDSYEQYF; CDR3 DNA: TGTGCCAGCAGCTTCCAGGATTCCTACGAGCAGTACTTC
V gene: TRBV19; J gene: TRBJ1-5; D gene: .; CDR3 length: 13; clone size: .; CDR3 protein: CASAGDSNQPQHF; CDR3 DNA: TGTGCCAGCGCAGGCGATAGCAATCAGCCCCAGCATTTT
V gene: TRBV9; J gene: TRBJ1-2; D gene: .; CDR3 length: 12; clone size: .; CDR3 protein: CASSRDTGDYTF; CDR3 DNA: TGTGCCAGCAGCCGGGACACGGGCGACTACACCTTC
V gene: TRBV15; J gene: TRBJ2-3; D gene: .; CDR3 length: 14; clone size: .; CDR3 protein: CATSLGGATDTQYF; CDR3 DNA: TGTGCCACCAGTCTCGGGGGAGCGACAGATACGCAGTATTTT
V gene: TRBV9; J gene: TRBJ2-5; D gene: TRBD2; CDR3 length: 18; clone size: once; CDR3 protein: CASSVGPWTSGDQETQYF; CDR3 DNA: TGTGCCAGCAGCGTAGGCCCCTGGACTAGCGGGGATCAAGAGACCCAGTACTTC
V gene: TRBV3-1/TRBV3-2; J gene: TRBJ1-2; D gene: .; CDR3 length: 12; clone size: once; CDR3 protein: CASSHANYGYTF; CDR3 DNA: TGTGCCAGCAGCCACGCTAACTATGGCTACACCTTC
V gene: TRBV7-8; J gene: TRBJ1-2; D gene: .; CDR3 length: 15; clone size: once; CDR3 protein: CASSRSGIESVGYTF; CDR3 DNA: TGTGCCAGCAGCCGCTCAGGGATCGAGTCTGTTGGCTACACCTTC
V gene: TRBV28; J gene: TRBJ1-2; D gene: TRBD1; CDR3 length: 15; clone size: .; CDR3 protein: CASSLGRGRNYGYTF; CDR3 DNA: TGTGCCAGCAGTTTGGGTAGGGGGCGCAACTATGGCTACACCTTC
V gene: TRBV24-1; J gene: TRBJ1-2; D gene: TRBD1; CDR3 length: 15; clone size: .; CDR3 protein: CATSEGQGGQMGYTF; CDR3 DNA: TGTGCCACCAGTGAGGGACAGGGAGGACAGATGGGCTACACCTTC
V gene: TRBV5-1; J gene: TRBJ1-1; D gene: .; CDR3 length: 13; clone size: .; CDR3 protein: CASSFHGNTEAFF; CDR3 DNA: TGCGCCAGCAGCTTTCACGGGAACACTGAAGCTTTCTTT
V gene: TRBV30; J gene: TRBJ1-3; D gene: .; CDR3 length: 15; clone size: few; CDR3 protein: CAWSPSTLSGNTIYF; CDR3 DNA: TGTGCCTGGAGTCCCTCGACACTCTCTGGAAACACCATATATTTT
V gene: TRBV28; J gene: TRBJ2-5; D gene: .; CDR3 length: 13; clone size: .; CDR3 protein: CATFSGLKETQYF; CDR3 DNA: TGTGCCACCTTTTCAGGGCTTAAAGAGACCCAGTACTTC
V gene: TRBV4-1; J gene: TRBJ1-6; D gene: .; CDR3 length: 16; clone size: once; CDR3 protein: CASSQDQVAGGSPLHF; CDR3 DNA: TGCGCCAGCAGCCAAGATCAGGTCGCCGGGGGTTCACCCCTCCACTTT
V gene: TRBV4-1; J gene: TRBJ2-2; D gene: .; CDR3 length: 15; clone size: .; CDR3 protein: CASSQLVISAGELFF; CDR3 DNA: TGCGCCAGCAGCCAGCTCGTAATTTCAGCCGGGGAGCTGTTTTTT
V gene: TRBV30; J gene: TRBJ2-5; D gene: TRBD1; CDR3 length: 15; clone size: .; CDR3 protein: CAWHLKTGGAETQYF; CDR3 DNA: TGTGCCTGGCATTTAAAAACAGGGGGCGCCGAGACCCAGTACTTC
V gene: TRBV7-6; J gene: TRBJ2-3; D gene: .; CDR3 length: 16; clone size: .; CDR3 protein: CASSLGGFSSTDTQYF; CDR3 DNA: TGTGCCAGCAGCTTAGGAGGGTTCTCTAGCACAGATACGCAGTATTTT
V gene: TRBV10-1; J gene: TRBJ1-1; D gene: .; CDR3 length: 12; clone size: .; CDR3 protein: CASSVQGGGAFF; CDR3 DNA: TGCGCCAGCAGTGTTCAGGGCGGCGGAGCTTTCTTT
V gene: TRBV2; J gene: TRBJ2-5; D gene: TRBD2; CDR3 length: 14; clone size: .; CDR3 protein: CASSSQTSGETQYF; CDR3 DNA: TGTGCCAGCAGCTCACAGACTAGCGGGGAGACCCAGTACTTC
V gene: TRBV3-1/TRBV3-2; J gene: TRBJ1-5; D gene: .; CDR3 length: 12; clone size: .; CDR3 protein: CASSQQGQPQHF; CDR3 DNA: TGTGCCAGCAGCCAACAGGGGCAGCCCCAGCATTTT
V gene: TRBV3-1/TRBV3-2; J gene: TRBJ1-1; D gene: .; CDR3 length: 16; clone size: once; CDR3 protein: CASSQAPDRPNTEAFF; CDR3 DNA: TGTGCCAGCAGCCAGGCCCCTGACAGGCCGAACACTGAAGCTTTCTTT
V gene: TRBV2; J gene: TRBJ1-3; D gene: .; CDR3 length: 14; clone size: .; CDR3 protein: CASSPSYPGDTIYF; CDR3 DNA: TGTGCCAGCAGCCCTTCTTATCCCGGAGACACCATATATTTT
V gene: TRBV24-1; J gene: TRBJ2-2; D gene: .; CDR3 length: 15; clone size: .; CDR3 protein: CATSVGHSNTGELFF; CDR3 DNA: TGTGCCACCAGTGTAGGACACTCGAACACCGGGGAGCTGTTTTTT